The 17 T cell receptor beta chains below come from one sample, sequenced in a study of cytomegalovirus exposure and HLA in healthy donors. The PCR had 60 Vbeta and 13 Jbeta primers. Clones were sequenced by immunoSEQ multiplex PCR, and TCRdb holds only the in-frame ones, with some missing. The sample has 150,000 to 200,000 clones; approximately 84% are singletons. The sequenced sample was PBMCs. The receptors derive from a man aged 25 to 40 in good health and CMV-seropositive.

This sequence joins TRBV18 and TRBJ2-1; D perhaps matches TRBD1 (6 bases). This CDR3 spans 12 amino acids. Trimming pared 8 bases from V and 6 bases from J, leaving 11 bases between. Germline values: CDR1 KGHSH, CDR2 LQKENI. DNA for the CDR3: TGTGCCAGCCAACAGGGCGGCAATGAGCAGTTCTTC. Translated, it gives CASQQGGNEQFF.

The chain links TRBV4-3 to TRBJ2-2, with D possibly matching TRBD2 (5 bases). The CDR3 covers 16 residues. The germline gives CDR1 LGHNA, CDR2 YSLEER. Trimming left V 0 bases short and J 9 bases short, with 17 bases between. CDR3 sequence reads: CASSQDETTTGRELFF. DNA of the CDR3: TGCGCCAGCAGCCAAGATGAGACTACTACCGGTCGGGAGCTGTTTTTT.

This chain joins TRBV4-1 and TRBJ1-3; possible D gene TRBD1, 5 bases. Trimming took 1 base from V and 5 from J, leaving 15 bases between them. Germline-derived CDR1 and CDR2 are MGHRA and YSYEKL. The CDR3 has 16 residues. This CDR3 reads CASSQALLGTRNTIYF. CDR3 DNA sequence: TGCGCCAGCAGCCAAGCCCTCCTCGGGACTAGAAACACCATATATTTT.

This clone was recorded once. This sequence joins TRBV7-5 and TRBJ2-7; the DNA was not used to check the table's D call, TRBD2. TRBV7-5 has pseudogene status. This CDR3 is built from 18 residues. The CDR3 DNA reads TGTGTCAGAAGCCCCCACCTTCGGACTCTAGCGGGAGCTGACGAGCAGTACGTC. This sequence encodes CVRSPHLRTLAGADEQYV.

This clone was found many times. The chain couples TRBV6-1 to TRBJ1-2; TRBD1 matches at 9 bases. Trimming at V came to 2 bases and at J to 8 bases, leaving 9 bases not matched to a gene. CDR1 and CDR2 from the germline V gene are MNHNS and SASEGT. The CDR3 is 15 amino acids. The CDR3, as DNA: TGTGCCAGCAGTGAAATAACAGGGGGCTCCGGCGGCTACACCTTC. It specifies CASSEITGGSGGYTF.

In its sample, this clone was seen once. This chain uses TRBV2 with TRBJ2-7; D not resolved. Trimming took 6 bases from V and 2 from J, leaving 14 bases between them. Looked up from germline, CDR1 is SNHLY and CDR2 is FYNNEI. CDR3 length: 14 residues. The CDR3 sequence: CASRPSLKPYEQYV. The CDR3 region has the DNA TGTGCCAGCAGACCCTCACTAAAACCCTACGAGCAGTACGTC.

The V and J genes are TRBV6-1 and TRBJ2-7; tentative D call: TRBD2 (6 bases). There are 17 residues in the CDR3. V was trimmed by 2 bases and J by 3 bases, leaving 20 bases between them. Germline CDR1 is MNHNS and CDR2 is SASEGT. Here the CDR3 DNA reads TGTGCCAGCAGTGAATCTAACGGCGGGATGGAACACTACGAGCAGTACTTC. It yields the protein CASSESNGGMEHYEQYF.

The chain is built from TRBV27 and TRBJ2-7, with D tentatively TRBD2 (6 bases). Looked up from germline, CDR1 is MNHEY and CDR2 is SMNVEV (reference sequence). This CDR3 has 15 amino acids. Trimming took 5 bases from V and 6 from J, leaving 20 bases between them. The CDR3 region has the DNA TGTGCCAGCAGTCCCGGACGGATTCTGGGGGGCGAGCAGTACTTC. It translates to CASSPGRILGGEQYF.

The J gene is TRBJ2-1, the V gene TRBV5-1; 10 nucleotides line up with TRBD2. The CDR3 covers 15 residues. CDR1 SGHRS and CDR2 YFSETQ come from the germline V gene. V lost 6 bases to trimming and J lost 0 bases; unmatched junction nucleotides: 3. The CDR3 bases are TGCGCCAGCACCGGACTAGCGGACTCCTACAATGAGCAGTTCTTC. It yields the protein CASTGLADSYNEQFF. Based on the CDR3 plus reference TRBV5-1 and TRBJ2-1, the full variable domain is KAGVTQTPRYLIKTRGQQVTLSCSPISGHRSVSWYQQTPGQGLQFLFEYFSETQRNKGNFPGRFSGRQFSNSRSEMNVSTLELGDSALYLCASTGLADSYNEQFFGPGTRLTVL.

J is TRBJ2-1 and V is TRBV27, with a possible D match to TRBD1 (6 bases). In germline, CDR1 is MNHEY, CDR2 SMNVEV (reference sequence). Trimming left V 5 bases short and J 4 bases short, with 12 bases between. The CDR3 runs to 14 residues. The CDR3 region is CASSRGSDYNEQFF. The CDR3 nucleotides are TGTGCCAGCAGTAGGGGGTCTGATTACAATGAGCAGTTCTTC.

The J gene is TRBJ1-2, the V gene TRBV5-1; the D is unclear. V gave up 1 base and J gave up 0 bases, with 4 bases separating them. This CDR3 region has 13 residues. Germline V gene data show CDR1 as SGHRS and CDR2 as YFSETQ. In nucleotides, the CDR3 is TGCGCCAGCAGCTTGCCAGCTAACTATGGCTACACCTTC. It yields the protein CASSLPANYGYTF.

The chain joins TRBV6-1 to TRBJ2-1, with 15 bases identical to TRBD2. CDR3 length: 17 amino acids. V lost 1 base to trimming and J lost 8 bases; unmatched junction nucleotides: 6. Germline CDR1 MNHNS, CDR2 SASEGT. The CDR3, as DNA: TGTGCCAGCAGTGAAGAGGTACGGACTAGCGGGAGGGATGAGCAGTTCTTC. Translated, it gives CASSEEVRTSGRDEQFF.

This sequence joins TRBV9 and TRBJ2-1; TRBD2 might be the D (6 bases). Germline values: CDR1 SGDLS, CDR2 YYNGEE. The CDR3 is 13 amino acids. V lost 0 bases to trimming and J lost 9 bases, with 10 bases between them. The CDR3 protein is CASSVGHGGEQFF. CDR3 DNA sequence: TGTGCCAGCAGCGTAGGCCACGGGGGTGAGCAGTTCTTC.

CDR3 residues: CASSELARGQETQYF. The CDR3 DNA sequence: TGTGCCAGCAGTGAACTAGCGAGAGGGCAAGAGACCCAGTACTTC. V gene TRBV6-1 combines with J gene TRBJ2-5, with a weak D call TRBD2 (6 bases). The germline V and J ends were trimmed by 2 bases and 2 bases, with 12 bases remaining between them. The CDR3 has 15 amino acids. In germline, CDR1 is MNHNS, CDR2 SASEGT.

The chain carries TRBV10-3 and TRBJ1-1; D may be TRBD1 (6 bases). The CDR3 runs to 12 residues. Trimming took off 6 bases at V and 6 bases at J, with 11 bases between the two ends. The germline V gene has CDR1 ENHRY and CDR2 SYGVKD. CDR3 nucleotides: TGTGCCATCAGCCCAGGGGATCCTGAAGCTTTCTTT. Translating it yields CAISPGDPEAFF.

This clone was detected only a few times. The genes are TRBV4-1 and TRBJ1-1, with D perhaps matching TRBD1 (6 bases). Per the germline V gene, CDR1 is MGHRA and CDR2 is YSYEKL. The CDR3 contains 16 residues. Trimming pared 5 bases from V and 4 bases from J, leaving 20 bases between. CDR3 loop: CASSWGIQGWGTEAFF. CDR3 bases: TGCGCCAGCAGCTGGGGCATACAGGGATGGGGCACTGAAGCTTTCTTT.

With respect to this clone: A read error may account for a junction end that differs from germline. In nucleotides, the CDR3 is TGTTCCAGCAGCAATTTAGCGGAATCCTACGAGCAGTACTTC. Translation: CSSSNLAESYEQYF. The rearrangement uses TRBV7-9 and TRBJ2-7; TRBD2 might be the D (6 bases). Germline values: CDR1 SEHNR, CDR2 FQNEAQ (reference sequence). This CDR3 comprises 14 residues.